One sample yielded the 16 T cell receptor beta chains listed below, sequenced in a study of shared T cell receptors in the human thymus. Profiled with immunoSEQ multiplex PCR; TCRdb holds only in-frame clones, not every one. The sample lists hundreds of thousands of clones, approximately 87% occurring once. A further study also used this sample, focusing on human thymus T cells.

Sequencing was performed on thymocytes. The receptors here all came from a boy under two years old with a congenital heart defect.

In its sample, this clone was seen a few times. The rearrangement joins TRBV4-3 to TRBJ2-3; TRBD1 matches 7 bases. The CDR3 has 12 residues. Germline V CDR1 and CDR2: LGHNA, YSLEER. V shed 4 bases and J 8 bases; nucleotides not matched to a gene: 3. For the CDR3, the DNA is TGCGCCAGCAGCCCCAGACAGGGTACGCAGTATTTT. As protein: CASSPRQGTQYF.

V and J are TRBV4-3 and TRBJ2-2; D is undetermined. The V end lost 0 bases, the J end lost 6 bases, and 11 bases lay between the germline ends. Germline V gene data show CDR1 as LGHNA and CDR2 as YSLEER. This CDR3 is 15 amino acids long. CDR3: CASSQDDRVPGELFF. The DNA for the CDR3 is TGCGCCAGCAGCCAAGATGACCGGGTCCCCGGGGAGCTGTTTTTT.

CDR3: CASSPLKYDRPGNTIYF. The CDR3 DNA reads TGCGCCAGCAGCCCCTTAAAATACGACAGGCCGGGAAACACCATATATTTT. The rearrangement links TRBV4-3 to TRBJ1-3, with a tentative D call TRBD1 (6 bases). Trimming removed 4 bases at V and 4 bases at J, with 20 bases between. CDR3 length: 17 residues. Germline values: CDR1 LGHNA, CDR2 YSLEER.

The V call is TRBV5-1, the J call TRBJ2-7, with TRBD1 matching over 11 bases. The germline gives CDR1 SGHRS, CDR2 YFSETQ. The CDR3 has 15 amino acids. Trimming at V came to 4 bases and at J to 6 bases, leaving 9 bases not matched to a gene. In DNA form, the CDR3 reads TGCGCCAGCAGCCAAAACGGACAGGGGGCAAGCGAGCAGTACTTC. Protein sequence: CASSQNGQGASEQYF.

The chain carries TRBV4-1 and TRBJ1-6; D ambiguous. Trimming stripped 5 bases from V and 1 base from J, with 15 bases between. Germline CDR1 is MGHRA and CDR2 is YSYEKL. There are 17 residues in the CDR3. CDR3 nucleotide sequence: TGCGCCAGCAGCTCCCGACTGTGTTTGTCCTATAATTCACCCCTCCACTTT. Its protein is CASSSRLCLSYNSPLHF.

The chain links TRBV5-1 to TRBJ1-1; D possibly corresponds to TRBD1 (5 bases). Germline values: CDR1 SGHRS, CDR2 YFSETQ. The CDR3 extends over 17 amino acids. Trimming removed 5 bases at V and 1 base at J, with 21 bases between. The CDR3 DNA reads as TGCGCCAGCAGTTATTCAGACAGCATCACCCCGAACACTGAAGCTTTCTTT. It yields the protein CASSYSDSITPNTEAFF. The variable domain in full, with the rest retrieved from reference TRBV5-1 and TRBJ1-1, is KAGVTQTPRYLIKTRGQQVTLSCSPISGHRSVSWYQQTPGQGLQFLFEYFSETQRNKGNFPGRFSGRQFSNSRSEMNVSTLELGDSALYLCASSYSDSITPNTEAFFGQGTRLTVV.

The CDR3 coding sequence is TGTGCCAGCAGCCAAGGGGGAAAACAGGGCCAAAGGGGCACTGAAGCTTTCTTT. Amino acids: CASSQGGKQGQRGTEAFF. The genes are TRBV14 and TRBJ1-1; tentatively, D is TRBD1 (6 bases). V was clipped by 1 base and J by 4 bases, with 22 bases between them. Germline CDR1 reads SGHDN; CDR2 reads FVKESK. CDR3 length: 18 amino acids.

The chain uses TRBV18 and TRBJ2-3; perhaps TRBD2 as D (6 bases). The V and J ends lost 3 bases and 5 bases respectively, with 15 bases between them. The length of the CDR3 is 15 residues. Germline V gene data show CDR1 as KGHSH and CDR2 as LQKENI. The CDR3 region is CASSPGLSGRDTQYF. As DNA, the CDR3 is TGTGCCAGCTCACCGGGGCTCTCCGGGAGAGATACGCAGTATTTT.

The chain combines TRBV28 with TRBJ1-2, with TRBD1 matching 7 bases. The CDR3 has 15 amino acids. Trimming at V came to 2 bases and at J to 0 bases, leaving 3 bases not matched to a gene. Germline V gene sequence: CDR1 MDHEN, CDR2 SYDVKM. CDR3 loop: CASSLTGVANYGYTF. In DNA, the CDR3 is TGTGCCAGCAGTTTAACAGGGGTGGCTAACTATGGCTACACCTTC.

This clone has just one count. The chain combines TRBV5-1 with TRBJ2-3, with a tentative D call TRBD2 (6 bases). Germline V lookup: CDR1 SGHRS, CDR2 YFSETQ. V was trimmed by 1 base and J by 0 bases, leaving 12 bases between them. The CDR3 extends over 16 amino acids. The CDR3 is CASSLNGSGSTDTQYF. CDR3 DNA: TGCGCCAGCAGCTTGAACGGAAGCGGGAGCACAGATACGCAGTATTTT.

The chain combines TRBV4-3 with TRBJ1-1; 10 bases fit TRBD1. The CDR3 is 14 residues long. Trimming cost V 3 bases and J 10 bases; bases outside gene matches: 8. Germline V lookup: CDR1 LGHNA, CDR2 YSLEER. CDR3 sequence (DNA): TGCGCCAGCAGCCAGGTTGGGGACAGGGGACGAGCTTTCTTT. It yields the protein CASSQVGDRGRAFF.

The chain couples TRBV28 to TRBJ2-3; D might be TRBD1 (6 bases). The CDR3 totals 18 residues. Germline values: CDR1 MDHEN, CDR2 SYDVKM. Trimming pared 2 bases from V and 1 base from J, leaving 19 bases between. In DNA form, the CDR3 reads TGTGCCAGCAGTTTAATAAAGAGGGGGTTCCGTTGCACAGATACGCAGTATTTT. Amino acids: CASSLIKRGFRCTDTQYF.

The chain joins TRBV5-1 to TRBJ2-2, with a possible D match to TRBD1 (5 bases). V was shortened by 3 bases and J by 0 bases, with 15 bases between the two germline ends. The CDR3 is 17 amino acids. Germline V gene data show CDR1 as SGHRS and CDR2 as YFSETQ. In nucleotides, the CDR3 is TGCGCCAGCAGCTCAATTCCCCAGGGTTCGAACACCGGGGAGCTGTTTTTT. It translates to CASSSIPQGSNTGELFF.

This clone appeared a few times. V is TRBV21-1 and J is TRBJ1-3. TRBV21-1 is annotated as a pseudogene. The CDR3 length is 18 residues. For the CDR3, the DNA is TGTGCCAGCAGCAAAGGGGGGACTGTGGTTTTTTCTGGAAACACCATATATTTT. This codes for CASSKGGTVVFSGNTIYF.

V and J are TRBV14 and TRBJ2-3, with TRBD2 identical over 9 bases. This CDR3 comprises 17 residues. The germline V gene encodes CDR1 SGHDN and CDR2 FVKESK. J gave up 2 bases and V 1 base, and 7 bases lay outside the gene matches. CDR3 DNA sequence: TGTGCCAGCAGCCAAGCTCTAGCGGGACCCTCCACAGATACGCAGTATTTT. This codes for CASSQALAGPSTDTQYF.

The J gene is TRBJ2-7, the V gene TRBV12-5; 10 positions match TRBD1. Germline V gene lookup returns CDR1 LGHNT and CDR2 FRNRAP. V gave up 6 bases and J gave up 3 bases; unmatched junction bases: 5. This CDR3 is built from 14 residues. The CDR3 is CASGPGQGVYEQYF. DNA of the CDR3: TGTGCTAGTGGCCCAGGACAGGGGGTCTACGAGCAGTACTTC.